One and the same sample provided the 17 T cell receptor beta chains below, sequenced in a study of spatial heterogeneity in lung cancer. The study's findings and limits: Expanded intratumoral alpha and beta TCR counts tracked tumor mutation counts.

TCRdb itself ran the 5' RACE reads through MiXCR, one entry per CDR3 protein. The top ten hold around 21% of the sample, which has 100,000 to 110,000 distinct CDR3 sequences, 4.4% seen once. What these receptors recognize is not known. Time point in this sample: sample taken at primary tumor resection. The specimen was lung tumor tissue, collected at surgery. Every receptor here comes from a male donor with early-stage non-small cell lung cancer.

This clonotype has ten or more counts. The J gene is TRBJ2-1, the V gene TRBV2; D is unclear. CDR3 length: 16 amino acids. V lost 5 bases to trimming and J lost 0 bases, with 14 bases between them. Germline V lookup: CDR1 SNHLY, CDR2 FYNNEI. This chain's CDR3 is CASSPLVGSSYNEQFF. For the CDR3, the DNA is TGTGCCAGCAGTCCCCTGGTGGGTAGCTCCTACAATGAGCAGTTCTTC. Looking up the rest from reference TRBV2 and TRBJ2-1 gives the full variable domain: EPEVTQTPSHQVTQMGQEVILRCVPISNHLYFYWYRQILGQKVEFLVSFYNNEISEKSEIFDDQFSVERPDGSNFTLKIRSTKLEDSAMYFCASSPLVGSSYNEQFFGPGTRLTVL.

This clonotype came up many times. CDR3 sequence (DNA): TGTGCCATCAGGGCCGGAGAGCACAATGAGCAGTTCTTC. Amino acids: CAIRAGEHNEQFF. The V and J genes are TRBV10-3 and TRBJ2-1, with no clear D. Trimming shortened V by 6 bases and J by 5 bases, and 11 bases separated the two germline ends. The CDR3 consists of 13 residues. Germline lookup yields CDR1 ENHRY and CDR2 SYGVKD.

This clonotype was counted many times. This CDR3 reads CASSLWGLAGGKDTQYF. CDR3 bases: TGTGCCAGCAGTTTATGGGGACTAGCGGGAGGAAAGGATACGCAGTATTTT. The chain couples TRBV12-3 or TRBV12-4 to TRBJ2-3, with 15 nucleotides matching TRBD2. V gave up 2 bases and J gave up 6 bases; unmatched junction bases: 6. The CDR3 is 17 amino acids.

In its sample, this clonotype was seen a few times. V gene TRBV10-3 combines with J gene TRBJ2-7; no clear D. The germline V gene encodes CDR1 ENHRY and CDR2 SYGVKD. The CDR3 length is 12 residues. The V end was cut by 2 bases, the J end by 1 base, with 3 bases between. The CDR3 loop reads CAISEASYEQYF. For the CDR3, the DNA is TGTGCCATCAGTGAGGCTTCCTACGAGCAGTACTTC.

In this sample, this clonotype turned up many times. At one end the junction does not follow the germline gene, possibly because of a read error. The chain combines TRBV5-1 with TRBJ2-7, with 10 nucleotides matching TRBD1. This CDR3 has 14 amino acids. Germline lookup yields CDR1 SGHRS and CDR2 YFSETQ. The CDR3 bases are TGTGCCAGCAGTCCCGGGACAGGGGCCTACGAGCAGTACTTC. Encoded protein: CASSPGTGAYEQYF.

The table lists this clonotype with many counts. The V and J genes are TRBV27 and TRBJ2-3; TRBD1 aligns across 7 bases. V dropped 5 bases and J dropped 2; count of bases not matched to a gene: 13. The CDR3 sequence is 17 residues long. CDR1 is MNHEY, CDR2 SMNVEV, per germline (reference sequence). CDR3 nucleotide sequence: TGTGCCAGCAGTCTCACAATCCGGGACAGTATCACAGATACGCAGTATTTT. Amino acid sequence: CASSLTIRDSITDTQYF.

Many counts were recorded for this clonotype. The rearrangement links TRBV29-1 to TRBJ1-2; 9 nucleotides line up with TRBD1. Losses at the gene ends were 4 bases for V and 2 bases for J; bases not matched to a gene: 2. The CDR3 has 13 amino acids. Germline lookup yields CDR1 SQVTM and CDR2 ANQGSEA. CDR3 bases: TGCAGCGTTGGGGACAGGGTAAACTATGGCTACACCTTC. This codes for CSVGDRVNYGYTF.

This clonotype occurred many times. The V call is TRBV4-1, the J call TRBJ2-2; 7 bases agree with TRBD1. J was trimmed by 1 base and V by 2 bases; bases with no gene match: 10. The germline V gene has CDR1 MGHRA and CDR2 YSYEKL. The CDR3 totals 18 residues. The CDR3 DNA sequence: TGCGCCAGCAGCCAACAACTCTCCGGGACAGAGAACACCGGGGAGCTGTTTTTT. Its translation is CASSQQLSGTENTGELFF.

In this sample, this clonotype turned up many times. This rearrangement joins TRBV9 to TRBJ1-1; D is undetermined. CDR3 length equals 12 residues. From germline, CDR1 is SGDLS and CDR2 YYNGEE. Trimming took off 1 base at V and 7 bases at J, with 8 bases between the two ends. CDR3 nucleotides: TGTGCCAGCAGCGTATCCGGCGATGAAGCTTTCTTT. This encodes CASSVSGDEAFF. The full variable domain, with the rest looked up from reference TRBV9 and TRBJ1-1, is DSGVTQTPKHLITATGQRVTLRCSPRSGDLSVYWYQQSLDQGLQFLIQYYNGEERAKGNILERFSAQQFPDLHSELNLSSLELGDSALYFCASSVSGDEAFFGQGTRLTVV.

This clonotype was detected many times. This chain uses TRBV10-2 with TRBJ2-3; 8 nucleotides line up with TRBD1. Germline V CDR1 and CDR2: WSHSY, SAAADI. V shed 10 bases, J shed 8 bases, and the junction held 14 bases outside the gene matches. The length of the CDR3 is 14 residues. CDR3 nucleotides: TGCGCCACCGAGGACAGGGCTTCATGGGGTACGCAGTATTTT. Translating it yields CATEDRASWGTQYF.

V usage is TRBV27 and J usage is TRBJ1-5, with 10 nucleotides matching TRBD1. Trimming took 3 bases from V and 6 from J; bases not matched to a gene: 2. Germline V gene lookup returns CDR1 MNHEY and CDR2 SMNVEV (reference sequence). CDR3 length equals 14 residues. CDR3 residues: CASSLGQGIQPQHF. DNA of the CDR3: TGTGCCAGCAGTTTGGGACAGGGGATTCAGCCCCAGCATTTT.

This clonotype was recorded many times. J is TRBJ2-3 and V is TRBV7-9; D gene ambiguous. The CDR3 spans 12 residues. Germline CDR1 is SEHNR and CDR2 is FQNEAQ (reference sequence). V was cut by 1 base and J by 4 bases, with 3 bases left in between. The CDR3 loop reads CASSLDSDTQYF. For the CDR3, the DNA is TGTGCCAGCAGCTTAGATTCAGATACGCAGTATTTT. The whole variable domain, filled in from reference TRBV7-9 and TRBJ2-3, reads DTGVSQNPRHKITKRGQNVTFRCDPISEHNRLYWYRQTLGQGPEFLTYFQNEAQLEKSRLLSDRFSAERPKGSFSTLEIQRTEQGDSAMYLCASSLDSDTQYFGPGTRLTVL.

This clonotype has at least ten counts. The V call is TRBV5-1, the J call TRBJ2-3; TRBD2 agrees at 8 bases. With 2 bases clipped from V and 0 bases from J, the junction kept 2 bases outside the gene matches. Germline V gene lookup returns CDR1 SGHRS and CDR2 YFSETQ. The CDR3 extends over 15 amino acids. This CDR3 is CASSLSGSSTDTQYF. Here the CDR3 DNA reads TGCGCCAGCAGCTTAAGCGGGAGCAGCACAGATACGCAGTATTTT.

This clonotype was picked up many times. The chain has TRBV6-6 and TRBJ1-2; D not resolved. The CDR3 spans 13 residues. The V gene lost 7 bases and the J gene lost 3 bases, with 12 bases spanning the gap. Per the germline V gene, CDR1 is MNHNY and CDR2 is SVGAGI (reference sequence). CDR3 DNA sequence: TGTGCCAGCACGGGTGGGCCTTACTATGGCTACACCTTC. It is translated as CASTGGPYYGYTF.

This clonotype was seen ten or more times. V gene TRBV14 combines with J gene TRBJ2-2, with 7 bases matching TRBD1. After removal of 4 bases from V and 4 bases from J, the junction contained 3 bases not matched to a gene. Per the germline V gene, CDR1 is SGHDN and CDR2 is FVKESK. CDR3 length: 14 amino acids. The CDR3 loop is CASSLDRVTGELFF. The CDR3 DNA follows: TGTGCCAGCAGCCTAGACAGGGTCACCGGGGAGCTGTTTTTT.

In its sample, this clonotype was seen many times. The J gene is TRBJ1-5, the V gene TRBV12-3 or TRBV12-4; maybe TRBD1 (6 bases). The germline V and J ends were trimmed by 6 bases and 6 bases, with 18 bases remaining between them. The CDR3 is 15 amino acids. The CDR3 loop is CASSQNREGGQPQHF. CDR3 nucleotide sequence: TGTGCCAGCAGCCAGAACAGGGAAGGAGGTCAGCCCCAGCATTTT.

This clonotype was detected many times. This sequence joins TRBV12-3 or TRBV12-4 and TRBJ2-3; 9 nucleotides line up with TRBD1. After removal of 7 bases from V and 3 bases from J, the junction contained 17 bases not matched to a gene. The CDR3 length is 18 residues. The CDR3 protein is CASTLGPRDRVITDTQYF. DNA for the CDR3: TGTGCCAGCACCCTTGGCCCCCGGGACAGGGTGATTACAGATACGCAGTATTTT.